This TCR beta chain was captured by sequencing in a study of CD8 T cells in ankylosing spondylitis. General observations from the study: Clones tied to disease were said to be significantly enriched in matched ankylosing spondylitis synovial fluid. Clones linked with disease were CD8+ and fairly uncommon in the peripheral blood. Some of these motif variants have turned up before, in reports on reactive arthritis synovial fluid and blood. Apparently characteristic of ankylosing spondylitis blood was a TCR beta motif (under ten highly homologous variants).

With molecular barcodes, quantitative 5'-RACE was used to make the TCR beta libraries. TCRdb ran MiXCR on the 5' RACE reads and lists one entry per CDR3 protein. The repertoire holds fewer than 550,000 distinct CDR3 sequences, with approximately 5.3% as singletons. Per germline, CDR1 DFQATT and CDR2 SNEGSKA (reference sequence). The CDR3 is made up of 14 amino acids. Trimming took off 1 base at V and 5 bases at J, with 13 bases between the two ends. This clonotype was counted many times. Its antigen is unidentified. The clonotype comes from a male donor with ankylosing spondylitis. The chain combines TRBV20-1 with TRBJ2-3; D is undetermined. The specimen was blood, either unsorted or a sorted T cell fraction (not recorded which). The CDR3 reads CSARVSPGVDTQYF. The DNA of the CDR3 is TGCAGTGCTAGAGTTTCTCCTGGAGTAGATACGCAGTATTTT.